This T cell receptor (beta chain) is from a study of T cell repertoires in cytomegalovirus infection. Across the whole study: Recently identified HLA-C-restricted and well-studied HLA-B-restricted CMV epitopes were used. Through public TCR beta signatures, both CMV infection and matching HLA type were indicated.

TCRdb passed the reads through MiXCR, listing each CDR3 protein once. Seen here are about 350,000 distinct CDR3 sequences, about 35% observed once, and the top ten hold 13%. The CDR3 is 15 residues long. V lost 1 base and J 1 base, leaving 5 bases between the germline ends. The germline CDR1 and CDR2 sequences are MNHGY and SAAAGT. On this clonotype: What it binds is not known.

This receptor was obtained from a human donor in good health (CMV status not recorded). Some clones in this sample may be carry-over from other donors' samples. Sequences were derived from cultured PBMCs, sampled from culture after CMV antigen stimulation. This chain connects TRBV6-8 to TRBJ2-6; no clear D gene. The CDR3 DNA follows: TGTGCCAGCAGTTACTTCGGGTCTGGGGCCAACGTCCTGACTTTC. Translation gives CASSYFGSGANVLTF.